This T cell receptor beta chain comes out of a study of PD-L1 blockade in urothelial cancer. Study results and limitations: For durable-benefit patients, tumor-associated blood clones expanded more at 3 weeks.

Worth noting for this clone: The antigen remains undetermined.

The CDR3 has 14 amino acids. The junction had 4 bases not matched to a gene; V was cut back by 1 base and J by 5 bases. Looked up from germline, CDR1 is MDHEN and CDR2 is SYDVKM. The time point is: peripheral blood 6 weeks after treatment start. TCRdb's table, derived via immunoSEQ multiplex PCR, lists solely in-frame clones and lacks some. The sample yields 100,000 to 150,000 clones, roughly 86% seen once. The chain recombines TRBV28 with TRBJ2-5, with 7 bases matching TRBD2. The source of this sequence is a man aged 50-60 years with urothelial cancer. The sequencing here drew on PBMCs, taken around atezolizumab (anti-PD-L1) treatment. The CDR3 DNA follows: TGTGCCAGCAGTTTATCGGGAGCGGGGGAGACCCAGTACTTC. This translates into CASSLSGAGETQYF.